A selection of T cell receptor beta chains follows, all from one sample in a study of blood T cell repertoires in COVID-19. The method was immunoSEQ multiplex PCR; TCRdb's version includes in-frame clones alone and lacks a portion of them. The sample gives about 56,000 clones, 89% of which show up once; roughly 43% is in the top ten. Sequences were obtained from peripheral blood. The receptors originated from a woman aged 55-69 years with COVID-19, enrolled during active disease. Both conserved end residues are part of each CDR3. The order of the fields is CDR3 protein, CDR3 DNA, V gene, J gene, clone size, D gene. The D gene is left open where the match is weak. Some rows mark clone size as missing; the rest say once, few, many or name a class of expanded clone.

CDR3 protein: CASSLGGLAFF; CDR3 DNA: TGTGCCAGCAGCTTAGGCGGACTGGCTTTCTTT; V gene: TRBV7-9; J gene: TRBJ1-1; clone size: NA; D gene: NA
CDR3 protein: CASSSDRVLTGELFF; CDR3 DNA: TGTGCCAGTAGTTCGGACAGGGTCCTCACCGGGGAGCTGTTTTTT; V gene: TRBV19; J gene: TRBJ2-2; clone size: NA; D gene: TRBD1
CDR3 protein: CAWSAAIGELFF; CDR3 DNA: TGTGCCTGGAGTGCTGCGATCGGGGAGCTGTTTTTT; V gene: TRBV30; J gene: TRBJ2-2; clone size: NA; D gene: NA
CDR3 protein: CASSRGTGNEQFF; CDR3 DNA: TGTGCCAGCAGCCGCGGGACAGGCAATGAGCAGTTCTTC; V gene: TRBV28; J gene: TRBJ2-1; clone size: NA; D gene: TRBD1
CDR3 protein: CASSSPGAVYEQYF; CDR3 DNA: TGTGCCAGCAGTTCACCGGGTGCAGTCTACGAGCAGTACTTC; V gene: TRBV27; J gene: TRBJ2-7; clone size: NA; D gene: NA
CDR3 protein: CASSSRDEQYF; CDR3 DNA: TGTGCCAGCAGCTCCAGGGACGAGCAGTACTTC; V gene: TRBV7-9; J gene: TRBJ2-7; clone size: once; D gene: NA
CDR3 protein: CASSLWDTGNIQYF; CDR3 DNA: TGTGCCAGCAGCTTGTGGGACACGGGAAACATTCAGTACTTC; V gene: TRBV5-6; J gene: TRBJ2-4; clone size: NA; D gene: NA
CDR3 protein: CASSQDTILAGHGELFF; CDR3 DNA: TGTGCCAGCAGCCAAGATACGATACTAGCGGGGCACGGGGAGCTGTTTTTT; V gene: TRBV4-2; J gene: TRBJ2-2; clone size: once; D gene: TRBD2
CDR3 protein: CSVEEGTSGGAPPETQYF; CDR3 DNA: TGCAGCGTTGAGGAGGGGACTAGCGGGGGAGCTCCCCCAGAGACCCAGTACTTC; V gene: TRBV29-1; J gene: TRBJ2-5; clone size: NA; D gene: TRBD2
CDR3 protein: CAIGGAQETQYF; CDR3 DNA: TGTGCCATCGGGGGGGCTCAAGAGACCCAGTACTTC; V gene: TRBV10-3; J gene: TRBJ2-5; clone size: NA; D gene: NA
CDR3 protein: CASSLDQGGYTF; CDR3 DNA: TGTGCCAGCAGCTTAGATCAGGGTGGCTACACCTTC; V gene: TRBV7-9; J gene: TRBJ1-2; clone size: NA; D gene: NA
CDR3 protein: CASSWGRAGTEAFF; CDR3 DNA: TGTGCCAGCAGTTGGGGCAGGGCCGGCACTGAAGCTTTCTTT; V gene: TRBV6-5; J gene: TRBJ1-1; clone size: NA; D gene: NA
CDR3 protein: CASSLGLAGVVGELFF; CDR3 DNA: TGTGCCAGCAGTTTAGGACTAGCGGGAGTGGTCGGGGAGCTGTTTTTT; V gene: TRBV28; J gene: TRBJ2-2; clone size: NA; D gene: TRBD2
CDR3 protein: CASSLKPLAGANEQFF; CDR3 DNA: TGTGCCAGCAGCCTCAAACCGCTAGCGGGAGCTAATGAGCAGTTCTTC; V gene: TRBV5-4; J gene: TRBJ2-1; clone size: NA; D gene: TRBD2
CDR3 protein: CASSYSRRLWQYF; CDR3 DNA: TGTGCCAGCAGTTACTCGAGGAGGCTGTGGCAGTATTTT; V gene: TRBV6-2/TRBV6-3; J gene: TRBJ2-3; clone size: NA; D gene: NA
CDR3 protein: CASSPGQDRGGETQYF; CDR3 DNA: TGCGCCAGCAGCCCTGGCCAGGACAGGGGTGGGGAGACCCAGTACTTC; V gene: TRBV4-1; J gene: TRBJ2-5; clone size: NA; D gene: TRBD1
CDR3 protein: CASSPDSSYGYTF; CDR3 DNA: TGTGCCAGCTCACCCGACAGTTCTTATGGCTACACCTTC; V gene: TRBV6-5; J gene: TRBJ1-2; clone size: NA; D gene: NA
CDR3 protein: CASSRRQFATNEKLFF; CDR3 DNA: TGCGCCAGCAGCCGTAGACAGTTTGCAACTAATGAAAAACTGTTTTTT; V gene: TRBV4-3; J gene: TRBJ1-4; clone size: NA; D gene: NA
CDR3 protein: CASSPRREPNEKLFF; CDR3 DNA: TGCGCCAGCAGTCCTCGGCGGGAGCCTAATGAAAAACTGTTTTTT; V gene: TRBV5-1; J gene: TRBJ1-4; clone size: NA; D gene: NA
CDR3 protein: CASSLTGDARGNTIYF; CDR3 DNA: TGTGCCAGCAGCCTGACAGGGGACGCACGAGGAAACACCATATATTTT; V gene: TRBV7-9; J gene: TRBJ1-3; clone size: NA; D gene: TRBD1
CDR3 protein: CASSLTGDRANTGELFF; CDR3 DNA: TGTGCCAGCAGCTTAACGGGGGACAGGGCGAACACCGGGGAGCTGTTTTTT; V gene: TRBV7-2; J gene: TRBJ2-2; clone size: NA; D gene: TRBD1
CDR3 protein: CASSFDGETQYF; CDR3 DNA: TGTGCCAGCAGCTTTGACGGGGAGACCCAGTACTTC; V gene: TRBV7-9; J gene: TRBJ2-5; clone size: NA; D gene: NA
CDR3 protein: CAISDPRDRGHYEQYF; CDR3 DNA: TGTGCCATCAGTGATCCCCGGGACAGGGGACACTACGAGCAGTACTTC; V gene: TRBV10-3; J gene: TRBJ2-7; clone size: once; D gene: TRBD1
CDR3 protein: CASSPFLANEQYF; CDR3 DNA: TGTGCCAGCAGTCCGTTCCTAGCTAACGAGCAGTACTTC; V gene: TRBV2; J gene: TRBJ2-7; clone size: NA; D gene: NA
CDR3 protein: CASSSPTGAEAFF; CDR3 DNA: TGTGCCAGCAGCTCCCCGACCGGGGCTGAAGCTTTCTTT; V gene: TRBV7-2; J gene: TRBJ1-1; clone size: NA; D gene: NA
CDR3 protein: CASSERGNTIYF; CDR3 DNA: TGTGCCAGCAGTGAACGGGGAAACACCATATATTTT; V gene: TRBV2; J gene: TRBJ1-3; clone size: NA; D gene: NA
CDR3 protein: CASSYITGNTGELFF; CDR3 DNA: TGTGCCAGCAGTTACATTACGGGGAACACCGGGGAGCTGTTTTTT; V gene: TRBV6-6; J gene: TRBJ2-2; clone size: NA; D gene: NA
CDR3 protein: CASSPWASGGYTGELFF; CDR3 DNA: TGTGCCAGCAGCCCCTGGGCTAGCGGGGGGTACACCGGGGAGCTGTTTTTT; V gene: TRBV9; J gene: TRBJ2-2; clone size: NA; D gene: TRBD2
CDR3 protein: CASSSQQVLYGYTF; CDR3 DNA: TGTGCCAGCAGCTCTCAACAGGTCCTCTATGGCTACACCTTC; V gene: TRBV7-2; J gene: TRBJ1-2; clone size: NA; D gene: NA
CDR3 protein: CASSSRQGHYGYTF; CDR3 DNA: TGTGCCAGCAGCTCCCGGCAGGGGCACTATGGCTACACCTTC; V gene: TRBV13; J gene: TRBJ1-2; clone size: NA; D gene: NA
CDR3 protein: CAISESGGRAGAYEQYF; CDR3 DNA: TGTGCCATCAGTGAGAGCGGCGGGAGGGCAGGGGCCTACGAGCAGTACTTC; V gene: TRBV10-3; J gene: TRBJ2-7; clone size: NA; D gene: TRBD2
CDR3 protein: CASSYREGAQHF; CDR3 DNA: TGTGCCAGCAGTTACCGGGAGGGGGCACAGCATTTT; V gene: TRBV3-1/TRBV3-2; J gene: TRBJ1-5; clone size: NA; D gene: TRBD1
CDR3 protein: CASSRLGGSDNEQFF; CDR3 DNA: TGTGCCAGCAGCCGCCTTGGAGGGAGCGACAATGAGCAGTTCTTC; V gene: TRBV11-3; J gene: TRBJ2-1; clone size: NA; D gene: NA
CDR3 protein: CASALLAGTYEQYF; CDR3 DNA: TGTGCCAGCGCACTACTAGCGGGAACCTACGAGCAGTACTTC; V gene: TRBV7-2; J gene: TRBJ2-7; clone size: once; D gene: TRBD2